Detailed here is one TCR beta chain. As yet, its antigen is unknown. The sample belongs to a study of cytomegalovirus exposure and HLA in healthy donors. Regarding the study as a whole: Researchers counted 150 to 200 TCR beta chains as cytomegalovirus-associated. In vitro work confirmed that three CMV-associated chains recognize CMV antigens.

The table came from immunoSEQ multiplex PCR; TCRdb's copy has only in-frame clones and leaves some out. The sample yields about 110,000 clones, 86% seen once. The sequence was collected from a woman aged 18-29 years in good health and CMV-seropositive. The sample was PBMCs.

The CDR3 is CASSRLAGGYEQFF. As DNA, the CDR3 is TGCGCCAGCAGCCGACTAGCGGGTGGGTATGAGCAGTTCTTC. The chain couples TRBV5-1 to TRBJ2-1; 10 bases line up with TRBD2. CDR1 and CDR2 from the germline V gene are SGHRS and YFSETQ. V shed 4 bases, J shed 8 bases, and the junction held 6 bases outside the gene matches. The CDR3 has 14 residues. The full variable domain, rest sourced from reference TRBV5-1 and TRBJ2-1, is KAGVTQTPRYLIKTRGQQVTLSCSPISGHRSVSWYQQTPGQGLQFLFEYFSETQRNKGNFPGRFSGRQFSNSRSEMNVSTLELGDSALYLCASSRLAGGYEQFFGPGTRLTVL.